This TCR beta chain was identified in a study of blood T cell repertoires in COVID-19. The overall study: Sites in the United States, Italy and Spain provided acute and convalescent COVID-19 samples. Sources were T cells, B-cell-depleted T cells, or PBMCs; the material itself was cDNA or gDNA.

Authors' processing steps: Scientists estimated how many nucleated cells there were by amplifying reference gene primers. Measured with immunoSEQ multiplex PCR; TCRdb has only the in-frame clones, and not every one. The V and J calls and clone size were taken over from that table, and D and trimming were inferred from the DNA. There are 310,000 or so clones in the sample; about nine tenths occur only once, and about 10% lies in the top ten. Participant ages covered about 18 to 90 years across around 22 US areas. Germline V CDR1 and CDR2: SNHLY, FYNNEI. Unmatched junction bases numbered 8, after V lost 10 bases and J lost 1 base. CDR3 length: 14 residues.

Material for sequencing was PBMCs or T cells enriched from blood (not recorded which). The sequence was collected from a woman aged 18-29 years who had recovered from COVID-19. The chain joins TRBV2 to TRBJ2-3, with 7 nucleotides matching TRBD2. CDR3 coding DNA: TGTGCCACCGGGGGGACTACCGGCACAGATACGCAGTATTTT. Residues: CATGGTTGTDTQYF.